These T cell receptor beta chains were read from a single sample in a study of human T cells and chemical hapten exposure. Each CDR3 protein gets one entry after TCRdb re-called the 5' RACE reads with MiXCR. The profile shows under 150,000 distinct CDR3 sequences, approximately 20% of them singletons. These receptors all come from a human donor in good health. The CDR3 runs from the conserved cysteine through the conserved F or W. The D gene is left open where the match is weak. Rows may omit the clone size; those that give it use once, few, many or a size class.

CDR3 protein,CDR3 DNA,D gene,V gene,clone size,J gene
CASRPGIGGTGGEKLFF,TGCGCCAGCAGACCAGGTATAGGCGGGACAGGGGGTGAAAAACTGTTTTTT,TRBD1,TRBV4-1,.,TRBJ1-4
CASRREGRGNTEAFF,TGTGCCAGCAGAAGGGAAGGCCGGGGGAACACTGAAGCTTTCTTT,.,TRBV6-5,few,TRBJ1-1
CASSLSRSTDTQYF,TGTGCCAGCAGTTTATCGCGATCCACAGATACGCAGTATTTT,.,TRBV27,many,TRBJ2-3
CASSPHRGEQYF,TGTGCCAGCAGCCCCCACCGCGGAGAGCAGTACTTC,.,TRBV3-1,.,TRBJ2-7
CAISEGTIRLTDTQYF,TGTGCCATCAGTGAGGGGACCATCCGCCTAACAGATACGCAGTATTTT,.,TRBV10-3,.,TRBJ2-3
CASSYMTGPVEAFF,TGTGCCAGCAGCTATATGACAGGGCCAGTAGAAGCTTTCTTT,TRBD1,TRBV5-6,few,TRBJ1-1
CASARVTGGTYEQYF,TGTGCCAGCGCGCGAGTTACGGGGGGTACCTACGAGCAGTACTTC,TRBD2,TRBV6-5,.,TRBJ2-7
CASSSGHRRGQLNQPQHF,TGTGCCAGCAGTTCAGGGCACCGCCGTGGACAGCTTAATCAGCCCCAGCATTTT,.,TRBV28,few,TRBJ1-5
CSATTFGGSYEQYF,TGCAGTGCTACTACTTTTGGGGGCTCCTACGAGCAGTACTTC,.,TRBV20-1,few,TRBJ2-7
CASSTVSTGRKGANVLTF,TGTGCCAGCAGCACCGTTAGTACGGGACGTAAGGGGGCCAACGTCCTGACTTTC,.,TRBV13,.,TRBJ2-6
CSVRGSAEAFF,TGCAGTGTTAGGGGGTCGGCTGAAGCTTTCTTT,.,TRBV20-1,.,TRBJ1-1
CSARDPSQSTDTQYF,TGCAGTGCTAGAGATCCTAGCCAGAGCACAGATACGCAGTATTTT,.,TRBV20-1,.,TRBJ2-3
CASSSRAGVRDTQYF,TGTGCCAGCAGCTCCCGAGCGGGAGTTAGAGATACGCAGTATTTT,TRBD2,TRBV7-9,.,TRBJ2-3
CASSLRAGDRSYNSPLHF,TGTGCCAGCAGTTTAAGGGCAGGGGATAGATCCTATAATTCACCCCTCCACTTT,.,TRBV27,few,TRBJ1-6
CASTTTSGPSTDTQYF,TGTGCCAGCACCACAACTAGCGGGCCCAGCACAGATACGCAGTATTTT,TRBD2,TRBV3-1,few,TRBJ2-3
CASSPPVRAIRGDEQFF,TGTGCCAGCAGCCCACCAGTCCGGGCCATCAGGGGGGATGAGCAGTTCTTC,.,TRBV7-9,.,TRBJ2-1
CASSSPPGQGRNNSPLHF,TGTGCCAGCAGCTCGCCCCCCGGACAGGGGCGAAATAATTCACCCCTCCACTTT,TRBD1,TRBV13,many,TRBJ1-6
CASSPRDRSGTEAFF,TGTGCCAGCAGTCCCCGGGACCGCAGCGGCACTGAAGCTTTCTTT,.,TRBV6-1,.,TRBJ1-1
CASSPRARGETQYF,TGTGCCAGCAGCCCCCGGGCCAGGGGAGAGACCCAGTACTTC,.,TRBV9,.,TRBJ2-5
CSGGLAGIVNEQFF,TGCAGCGGTGGACTAGCGGGAATAGTAAATGAGCAGTTCTTC,TRBD2,TRBV29-1,few,TRBJ2-1
CAISETGQGARNIQYF,TGTGCCATCAGTGAGACGGGACAGGGGGCAAGGAACATTCAGTACTTC,TRBD1,TRBV10-3,.,TRBJ2-4
CASNREGLAKNIQYF,TGTGCCAGCAACAGGGAGGGACTAGCCAAAAACATTCAGTACTTC,.,TRBV12-3/TRBV12-4,.,TRBJ2-4
CATTEAFF,TGTGCCACCACTGAAGCTTTCTTT,.,TRBV28,few,TRBJ1-1
CASSQDTHSGNTIYF,TGTGCCAGCAGCCAGGACACCCACTCTGGAAACACCATATATTTT,.,TRBV5-5,few,TRBJ1-3
CASSYGSGGPKNTEAFF,TGTGCCAGCAGCTACGGGTCGGGGGGGCCCAAGAACACTGAAGCTTTCTTT,.,TRBV7-2,few,TRBJ1-1